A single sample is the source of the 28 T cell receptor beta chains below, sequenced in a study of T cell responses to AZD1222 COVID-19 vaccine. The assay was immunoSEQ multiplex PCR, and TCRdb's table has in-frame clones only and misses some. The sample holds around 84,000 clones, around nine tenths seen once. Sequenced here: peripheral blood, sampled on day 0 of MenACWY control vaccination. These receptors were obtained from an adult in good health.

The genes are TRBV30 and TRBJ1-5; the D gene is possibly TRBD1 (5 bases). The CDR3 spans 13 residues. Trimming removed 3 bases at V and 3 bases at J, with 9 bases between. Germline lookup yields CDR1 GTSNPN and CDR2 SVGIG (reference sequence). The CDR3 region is CAWRGGDNQPQHF. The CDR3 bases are TGTGCCTGGAGGGGGGGGGACAATCAGCCCCAGCATTTT.

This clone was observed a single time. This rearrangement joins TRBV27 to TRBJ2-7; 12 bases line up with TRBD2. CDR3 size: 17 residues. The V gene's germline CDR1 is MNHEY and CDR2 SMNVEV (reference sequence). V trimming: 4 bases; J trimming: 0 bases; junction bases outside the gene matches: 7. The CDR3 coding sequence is TGTGCCAGCAGTTCCGGGACTAGCGGGTTAAGCTCCTACGAGCAGTACTTC. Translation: CASSSGTSGLSSYEQYF.

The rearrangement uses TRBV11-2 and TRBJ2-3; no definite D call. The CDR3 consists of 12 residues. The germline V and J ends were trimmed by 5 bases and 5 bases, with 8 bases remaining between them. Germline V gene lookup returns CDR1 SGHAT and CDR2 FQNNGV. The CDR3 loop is CASSGPRDTQYF. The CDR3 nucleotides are TGTGCCAGCAGCGGTCCTAGAGATACGCAGTATTTT.

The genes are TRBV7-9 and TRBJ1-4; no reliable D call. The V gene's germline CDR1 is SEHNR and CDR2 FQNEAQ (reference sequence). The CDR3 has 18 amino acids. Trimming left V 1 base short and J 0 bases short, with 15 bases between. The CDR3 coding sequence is TGTGCCAGCAGCTTAGTGAGATCAGGACCTACAACTAATGAAAAACTGTTTTTT. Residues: CASSLVRSGPTTNEKLFF.

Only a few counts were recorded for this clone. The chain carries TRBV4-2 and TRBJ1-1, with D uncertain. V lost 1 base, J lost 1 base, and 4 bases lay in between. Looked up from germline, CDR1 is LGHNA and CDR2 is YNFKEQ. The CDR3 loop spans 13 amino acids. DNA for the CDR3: TGTGCCAGCAGCCAAGGGGCGAACACTGAAGCTTTCTTT. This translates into CASSQGANTEAFF.

CDR3 nucleotide sequence: TGTGCCTGGAGTGACAGGGGATATAATTCACCCCTCCACTTT. Its translation: CAWSDRGYNSPLHF. This rearrangement joins TRBV30 to TRBJ1-6; 7 bases map to TRBD1. After removal of 1 base from V and 4 bases from J, the junction contained 1 base not matched to a gene. Germline CDR1 is GTSNPN and CDR2 is SVGIG (reference sequence). The CDR3 totals 14 residues.

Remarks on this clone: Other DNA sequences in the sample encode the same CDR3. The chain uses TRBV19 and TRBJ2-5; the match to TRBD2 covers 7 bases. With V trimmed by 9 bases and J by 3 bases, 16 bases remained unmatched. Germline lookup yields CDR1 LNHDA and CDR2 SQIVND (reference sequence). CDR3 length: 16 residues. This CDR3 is CASRGGGALGEETQYF. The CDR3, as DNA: TGTGCCAGCCGTGGGGGAGGGGCCCTGGGGGAAGAGACCCAGTACTTC.

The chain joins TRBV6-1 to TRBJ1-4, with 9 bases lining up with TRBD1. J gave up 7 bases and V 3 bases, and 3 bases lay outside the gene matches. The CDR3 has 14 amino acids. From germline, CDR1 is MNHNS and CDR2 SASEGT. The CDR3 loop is CASSDRQGGEKLFF. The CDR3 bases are TGTGCCAGCAGTGACAGACAGGGGGGTGAAAAACTGTTTTTT.

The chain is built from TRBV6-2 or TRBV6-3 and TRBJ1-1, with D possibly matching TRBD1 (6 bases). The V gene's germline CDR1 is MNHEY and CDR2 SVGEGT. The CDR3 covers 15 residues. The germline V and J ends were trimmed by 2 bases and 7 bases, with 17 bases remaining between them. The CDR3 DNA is TGTGCCAGCAGTTACCCGGGACAACGCCGGCATGAAGCTTTCTTT. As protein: CASSYPGQRRHEAFF.

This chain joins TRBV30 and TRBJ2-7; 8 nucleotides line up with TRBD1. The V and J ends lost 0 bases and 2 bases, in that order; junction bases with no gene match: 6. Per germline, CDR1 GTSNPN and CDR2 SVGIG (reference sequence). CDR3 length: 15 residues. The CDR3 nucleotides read TGTGCCTGGAGTGTAGGGACAGGAACGCCCTACGAGCAGTACTTC. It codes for CAWSVGTGTPYEQYF. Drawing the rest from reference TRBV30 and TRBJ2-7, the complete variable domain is SQTIHQWPATLVQPVGSPLSLECTVEGTSNPNLYWYRQAAGRGLQLLFYSVGIGQISSEVPQNLSASRPQDRQFILSSKKLLLSDSGFYLCAWSVGTGTPYEQYFGPGTRLTVT.

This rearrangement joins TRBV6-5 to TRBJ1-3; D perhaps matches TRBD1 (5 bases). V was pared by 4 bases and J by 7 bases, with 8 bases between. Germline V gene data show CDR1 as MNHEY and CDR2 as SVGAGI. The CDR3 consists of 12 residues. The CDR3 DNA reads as TGTGCCAGCAGTTTAGAGGGGAACACCATATATTTT. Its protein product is CASSLEGNTIYF.

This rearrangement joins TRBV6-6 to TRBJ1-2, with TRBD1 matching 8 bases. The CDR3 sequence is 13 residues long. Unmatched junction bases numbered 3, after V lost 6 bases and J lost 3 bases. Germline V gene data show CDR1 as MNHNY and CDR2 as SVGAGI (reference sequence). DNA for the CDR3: TGTGCCAGCAGCACGGACAGGGACTATGGCTACACCTTC. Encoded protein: CASSTDRDYGYTF.

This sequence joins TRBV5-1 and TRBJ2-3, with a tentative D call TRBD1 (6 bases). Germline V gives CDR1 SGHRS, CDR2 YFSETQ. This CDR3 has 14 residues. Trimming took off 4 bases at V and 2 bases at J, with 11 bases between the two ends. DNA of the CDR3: TGCGCCAGCAGCCCCGGACAGAACACAGATACGCAGTATTTT. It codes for CASSPGQNTDTQYF.

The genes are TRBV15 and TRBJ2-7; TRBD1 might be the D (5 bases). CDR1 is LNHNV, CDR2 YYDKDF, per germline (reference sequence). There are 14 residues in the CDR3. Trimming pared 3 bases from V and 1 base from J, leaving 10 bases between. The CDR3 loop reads CATSRGRTSYEQYF. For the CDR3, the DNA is TGTGCCACCAGCAGGGGGCGGACGTCCTACGAGCAGTACTTC.

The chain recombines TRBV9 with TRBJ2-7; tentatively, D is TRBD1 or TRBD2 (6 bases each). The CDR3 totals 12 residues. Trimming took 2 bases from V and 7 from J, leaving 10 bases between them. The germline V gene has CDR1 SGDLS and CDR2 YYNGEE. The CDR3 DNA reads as TGTGCCAGCAGCGTGCGGGACATGGAGCAGTACTTC. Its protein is CASSVRDMEQYF.

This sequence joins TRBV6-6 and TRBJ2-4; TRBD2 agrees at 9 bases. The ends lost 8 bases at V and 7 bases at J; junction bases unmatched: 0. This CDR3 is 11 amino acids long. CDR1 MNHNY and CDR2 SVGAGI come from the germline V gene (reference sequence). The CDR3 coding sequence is TGTGCCAGCCTAGCGGGGAACATTCAGTACTTC. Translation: CASLAGNIQYF.

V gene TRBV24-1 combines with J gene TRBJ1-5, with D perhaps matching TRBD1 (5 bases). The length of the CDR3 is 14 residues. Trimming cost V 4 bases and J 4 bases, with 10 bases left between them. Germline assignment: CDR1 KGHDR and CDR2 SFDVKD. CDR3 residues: CATSEGVGNQPQHF. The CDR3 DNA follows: TGTGCCACCAGTGAAGGGGTAGGGAATCAGCCCCAGCATTTT.

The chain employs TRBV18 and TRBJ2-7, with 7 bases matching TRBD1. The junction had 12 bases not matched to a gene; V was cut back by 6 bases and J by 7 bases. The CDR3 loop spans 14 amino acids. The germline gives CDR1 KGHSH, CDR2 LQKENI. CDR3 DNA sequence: TGTGCCAGCTCCTTAAGTGGCCAGGGGGAGGAGCAGTACTTC. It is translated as CASSLSGQGEEQYF.

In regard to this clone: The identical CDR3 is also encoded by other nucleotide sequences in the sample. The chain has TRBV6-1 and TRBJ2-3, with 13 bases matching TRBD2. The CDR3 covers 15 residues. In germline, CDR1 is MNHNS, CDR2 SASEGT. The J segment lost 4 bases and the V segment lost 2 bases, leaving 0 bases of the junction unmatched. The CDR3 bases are TGTGCCAGCAGTGAAACTAGCGGGGGGGCAGATACGCAGTATTTT. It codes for CASSETSGGADTQYF.

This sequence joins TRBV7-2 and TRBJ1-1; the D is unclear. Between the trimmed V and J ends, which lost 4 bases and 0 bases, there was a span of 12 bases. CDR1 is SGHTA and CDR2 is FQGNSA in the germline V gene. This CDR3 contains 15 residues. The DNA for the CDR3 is TGTGCCAGCAGCTCTTCGACTCTTTTGAACACTGAAGCTTTCTTT. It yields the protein CASSSSTLLNTEAFF.

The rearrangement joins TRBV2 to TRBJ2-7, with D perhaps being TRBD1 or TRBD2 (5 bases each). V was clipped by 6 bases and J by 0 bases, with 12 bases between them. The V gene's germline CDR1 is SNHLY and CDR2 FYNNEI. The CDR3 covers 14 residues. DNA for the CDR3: TGTGCCAGCAGCAGGGACGCCAGCTCCTACGAGCAGTACTTC. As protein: CASSRDASSYEQYF.

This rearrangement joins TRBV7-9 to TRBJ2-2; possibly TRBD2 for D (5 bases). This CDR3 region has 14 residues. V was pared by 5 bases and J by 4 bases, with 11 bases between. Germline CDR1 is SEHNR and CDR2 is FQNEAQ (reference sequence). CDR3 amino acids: CASSPSTFTGELFF. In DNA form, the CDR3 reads TGTGCCAGCAGCCCTAGCACCTTCACCGGGGAGCTGTTTTTT.

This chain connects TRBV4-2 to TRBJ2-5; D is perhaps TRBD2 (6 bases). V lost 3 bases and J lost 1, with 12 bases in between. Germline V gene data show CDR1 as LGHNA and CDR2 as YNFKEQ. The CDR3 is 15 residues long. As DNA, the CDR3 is TGTGCCAGCAGCCATTCGCCTAGCGCCCAAGAGACCCAGTACTTC. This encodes CASSHSPSAQETQYF.

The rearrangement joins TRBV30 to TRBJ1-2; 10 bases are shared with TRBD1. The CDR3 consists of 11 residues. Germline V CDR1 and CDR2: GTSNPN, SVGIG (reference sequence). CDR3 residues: CAWETGGRYTF. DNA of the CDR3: TGTGCATGGGAGACAGGGGGCCGCTACACCTTC. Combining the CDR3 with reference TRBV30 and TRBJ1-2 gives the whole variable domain SQTIHQWPATLVQPVGSPLSLECTVEGTSNPNLYWYRQAAGRGLQLLFYSVGIGQISSEVPQNLSASRPQDRQFILSSKKLLLSDSGFYLCAWETGGRYTFGSGTRLTVV.

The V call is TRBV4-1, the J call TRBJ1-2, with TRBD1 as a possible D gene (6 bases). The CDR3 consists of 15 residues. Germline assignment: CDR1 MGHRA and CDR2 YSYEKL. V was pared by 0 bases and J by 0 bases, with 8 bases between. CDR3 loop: CASSQEQGANYGYTF. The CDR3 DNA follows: TGCGCCAGCAGCCAAGAACAGGGAGCTAACTATGGCTACACCTTC.

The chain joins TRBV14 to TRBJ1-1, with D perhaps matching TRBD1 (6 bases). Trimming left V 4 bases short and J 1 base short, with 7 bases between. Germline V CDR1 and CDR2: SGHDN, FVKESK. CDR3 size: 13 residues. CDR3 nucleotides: TGTGCCAGCAGCCGGACAGCGAACACTGAAGCTTTCTTT. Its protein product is CASSRTANTEAFF.

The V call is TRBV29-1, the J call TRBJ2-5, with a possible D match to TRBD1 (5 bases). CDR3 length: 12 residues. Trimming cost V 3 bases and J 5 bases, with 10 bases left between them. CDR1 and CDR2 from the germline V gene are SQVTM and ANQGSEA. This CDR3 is CSVDGSGETQYF. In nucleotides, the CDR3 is TGCAGCGTTGACGGGTCAGGGGAGACCCAGTACTTC.

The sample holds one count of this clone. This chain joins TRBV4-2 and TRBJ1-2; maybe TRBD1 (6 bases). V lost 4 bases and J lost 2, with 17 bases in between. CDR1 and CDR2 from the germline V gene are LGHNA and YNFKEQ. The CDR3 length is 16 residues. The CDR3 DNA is TGTGCCAGCAGCCCGCGAGACCCTACAGGGAACTATGGCTACACCTTC. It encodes CASSPRDPTGNYGYTF.